The 14 T cell receptor beta chains below were found in one sample sequenced in a study of persistence of HIV-infected CD4 T cells. Sequencing used immunoSEQ version 4 in survey mode. Here immunoSEQ multiplex PCR was the method, and the copy in TCRdb shows in-frame clones only, minus some. The sample lists about 21,000 clones, 75% to 80% occurring once. These receptors lack a known antigen. Cells were stimulated with CMV-infected fibroblast lysates at 10 ug/mL. Sorting of responding CD4+ T cells relied on upregulated CD40 ligand together with CD69. The sample was CD4+ T cells sorted from PBMCs after roughly 20-hour stimulation, taken from a patient who received antiretroviral therapy. All receptors derive from an adult man with HIV who was CMV-seropositive.

The rearrangement links TRBV21-1 to TRBJ2-6. TRBV21-1 is a pseudogene locus. CDR3 length: 18 residues. Written as DNA, the CDR3 is TGTGCCAGCAGCAAAGTTCCGGACGGACCCTCTGGGGCCAACGTCCTGACTTTC. Translating it yields CASSKVPDGPSGANVLTF.

The chain uses TRBV3-1 (or the pseudogene TRBV3-2) and TRBJ2-3; 10 bases match TRBD2. The CDR3 runs to 15 residues. The ends lost 2 bases at V and 3 bases at J; junction bases unmatched: 2. The germline V gene encodes CDR1 LGHDT and CDR2 YNNKEL (reference sequence). Written as DNA, the CDR3 is TGTGCCAGCAGCCAACGAGCGGGGGGGACAGATACGCAGTATTTT. Translation gives CASSQRAGGTDTQYF.

The genes are TRBV7-8 and TRBJ1-4; 10 bases match TRBD1. Losses at the gene ends were 1 base for V and 7 bases for J; bases not matched to a gene: 6. The CDR3 runs to 16 residues. CDR1 and CDR2 (germline): SGHVS, FQNEAQ. The DNA for the CDR3 is TGTGCCAGCAGCTTAGGGACCGGGACAGGGGTTGAAAAACTGTTTTTT. Protein product: CASSLGTGTGVEKLFF.

This clone was recorded a few times. The chain is built from TRBV5-1 and TRBJ1-1; tentatively, D is TRBD1 (5 bases). CDR1 SGHRS and CDR2 YFSETQ come from the germline V gene. The CDR3 covers 17 residues. V lost 0 bases and J lost 4, with 19 bases in between. The CDR3 DNA follows: TGCGCCAGCAGCTTGGAGGCTTCGCCGGGTAGGGGCACTGAAGCTTTCTTT. This codes for CASSLEASPGRGTEAFF.

This clone was detected a few times. CDR3 region: CASSLGTESTLHF. CDR3 sequence (DNA): TGTGCCAGCAGCTTAGGGACAGAGTCCACCCTCCACTTT. V is TRBV7-2 and J is TRBJ1-6, with a weak D call TRBD1 (6 bases). The CDR3 contains 13 residues. V was shortened by 1 base and J by 14 bases, with 12 bases between the two germline ends. CDR1 and CDR2 (germline): SGHTA, FQGNSA.

The chain recombines TRBV5-1 with TRBJ1-2, with 8 bases aligning to TRBD1. V shed 4 bases, J shed 2 bases, and the junction held 4 bases outside the gene matches. This CDR3 is built from 14 residues. The germline CDR1 and CDR2 sequences are SGHRS and YFSETQ. The CDR3: CASSEQGENYGYTF. The CDR3 nucleotides read TGCGCCAGCAGCGAACAGGGGGAGAACTATGGCTACACCTTC.

This clone was found once. This chain joins TRBV25-1 and TRBJ1-2; D perhaps matches TRBD1 (6 bases). V was pared by 1 base and J by 4 bases, with 10 bases between. This CDR3 is built from 14 residues. Germline assignment: CDR1 MGHDK and CDR2 SYGVNS. In DNA, the CDR3 is TGTGCCAGCAGTGAATCACAGGGAGTCTATGGCTACACCTTC. It is translated as CASSESQGVYGYTF.

The chain carries TRBV2 and TRBJ1-1, with TRBD1 as a possible D gene (5 bases). The CDR3 runs to 15 residues. Trimming took off 6 bases at V and 2 bases at J, with 16 bases between the two ends. CDR1 SNHLY and CDR2 FYNNEI come from the germline V gene. CDR3: CASRLQTVANTEAFF. CDR3 nucleotide sequence: TGTGCCAGCAGACTCCAGACAGTTGCCAACACTGAAGCTTTCTTT.

The chain carries TRBV9 and TRBJ2-7; the match to TRBD2 covers 8 bases. CDR1 and CDR2 (germline): SGDLS, YYNGEE. The junction had 10 bases not matched to a gene; V was cut back by 4 bases and J by 1 base. The CDR3 is 16 amino acids. The DNA of the CDR3 is TGTGCCAGCAGCCCTCGGGGGAGCGGGGGTTCCTACGAGCAGTACTTC. This translates into CASSPRGSGGSYEQYF.

This chain's CDR3 is CASSPPSRGSTEAFF. DNA of the CDR3: TGTGCCAGCTCACCTCCTTCTAGGGGAAGTACTGAAGCTTTCTTT. V and J are TRBV18 and TRBJ1-1, with a tentative D call TRBD1 (5 bases). Germline CDR1 KGHSH, CDR2 LQKENI. Trimming took 3 bases from V and 5 from J, leaving 16 bases between them. The CDR3 is 15 residues long.

The V call is TRBV3-1 (or the pseudogene TRBV3-2), the J call TRBJ1-6, with TRBD1 matching over 7 bases. The germline V gene has CDR1 LGHDT and CDR2 YNNKEL (reference sequence). With 1 base clipped from V and 11 bases from J, the junction kept 8 bases outside the gene matches. The CDR3 totals 15 residues. CDR3 region: CASSQAITGVAPLHF. The CDR3 nucleotides are TGTGCCAGCAGCCAAGCTATAACAGGGGTTGCACCCCTCCACTTT.

The chain joins TRBV12-3 or TRBV12-4 to TRBJ1-1; D is ambiguous. The CDR3 totals 13 residues. V lost 4 bases and J lost 11, with 17 bases in between. CDR3 DNA sequence: TGTGCCAGCAGTTCCCGGGATGGTGCAGCCGCTTTCTTT. It translates to CASSSRDGAAAFF.

J is TRBJ1-1 and V is TRBV3-1 (or the pseudogene TRBV3-2), with 8 bases fitting TRBD1. Germline V gene data show CDR1 as LGHDT and CDR2 as YNNKEL (reference sequence). V lost 4 bases to trimming and J lost 6 bases; unmatched junction nucleotides: 4. This CDR3 contains 13 residues. For the CDR3, the DNA is TGTGCCAGCAGCCCTCAGGGGGCCTCTGAAGCTTTCTTT. This codes for CASSPQGASEAFF.

This chain uses TRBV25-1 with TRBJ1-5; D remains ambiguous. The CDR3 runs 13 residues. The germline V and J ends were trimmed by 4 bases and 7 bases, with 11 bases remaining between them. Germline V gene data show CDR1 as MGHDK and CDR2 as SYGVNS. DNA of the CDR3: TGTGCCAGCAGTGGCTCCCCGGGGCAGCCCCAGCATTTT. Protein sequence: CASSGSPGQPQHF.